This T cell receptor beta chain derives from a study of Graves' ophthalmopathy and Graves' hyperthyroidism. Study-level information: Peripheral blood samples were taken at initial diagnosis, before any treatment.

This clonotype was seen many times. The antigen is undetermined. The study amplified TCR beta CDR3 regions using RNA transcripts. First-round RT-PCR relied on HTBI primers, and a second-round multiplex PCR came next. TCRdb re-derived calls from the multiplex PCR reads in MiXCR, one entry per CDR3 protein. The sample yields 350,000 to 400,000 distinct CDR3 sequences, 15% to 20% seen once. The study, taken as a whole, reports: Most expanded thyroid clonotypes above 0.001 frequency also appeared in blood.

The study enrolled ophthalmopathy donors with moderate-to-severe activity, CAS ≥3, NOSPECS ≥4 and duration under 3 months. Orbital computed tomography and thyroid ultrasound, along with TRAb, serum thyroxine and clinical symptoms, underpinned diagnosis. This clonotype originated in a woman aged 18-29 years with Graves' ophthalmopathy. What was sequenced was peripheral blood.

The CDR3 sequence: CASSPLPLDRVGETQYF. CDR3 sequence (DNA): TGTGCCAGCTCACCACTGCCCCTGGACAGAGTGGGGGAGACCCAGTACTTC. This rearrangement joins TRBV18 to TRBJ2-5, with D perhaps TRBD1 (6 bases). This CDR3 has 17 amino acids. Germline CDR1 KGHSH, CDR2 LQKENI. With 1 base removed from V and 5 bases from J, the gap between germline ends came to 20 bases.